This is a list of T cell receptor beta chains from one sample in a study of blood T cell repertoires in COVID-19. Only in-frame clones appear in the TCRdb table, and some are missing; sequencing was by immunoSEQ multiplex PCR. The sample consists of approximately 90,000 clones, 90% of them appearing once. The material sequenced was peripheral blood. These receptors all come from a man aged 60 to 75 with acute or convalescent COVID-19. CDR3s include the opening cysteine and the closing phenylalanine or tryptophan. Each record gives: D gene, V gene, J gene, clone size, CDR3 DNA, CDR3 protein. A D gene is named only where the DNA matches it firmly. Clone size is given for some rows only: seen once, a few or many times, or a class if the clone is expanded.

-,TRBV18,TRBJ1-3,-,TGTGCCAGCTCATCGGACAGCTCTGGAAACACCATATATTTT,CASSSDSSGNTIYF
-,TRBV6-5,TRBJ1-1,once,TGTGCCAGCAGTTCGGGTGACTGGTTTGGCACTGAAGCTTTCTTT,CASSSGDWFGTEAFF
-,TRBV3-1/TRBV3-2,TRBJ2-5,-,TGTGCCAGCAGCCAAGCTCGGCGGCAAGAGACCCAGTACTTC,CASSQARRQETQYF
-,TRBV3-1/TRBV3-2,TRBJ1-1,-,TGTGCCAGCAGCCCGTACCGGGATCGGGGTACTGAAGCTTTCTTT,CASSPYRDRGTEAFF
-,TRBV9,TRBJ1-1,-,TGTGCCAGCAGCGTAGAGCGCATGAACACTGAAGCTTTCTTT,CASSVERMNTEAFF
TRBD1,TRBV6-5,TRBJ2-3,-,TGTGCCAGCAGTTCGGGACAGACTATGAGCACAGATACGCAGTATTTT,CASSSGQTMSTDTQYF
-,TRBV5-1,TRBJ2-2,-,TGCGCCAGCAGCTCAAGCCGCCCAGAGCTGTTTTTT,CASSSSRPELFF
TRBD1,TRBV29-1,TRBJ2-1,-,TGCAGCGTTGAGTGGGACAGCTCCTACAATGAGCAGTTCTTC,CSVEWDSSYNEQFF
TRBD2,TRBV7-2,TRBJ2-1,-,TGTGCCAGCAGCTTGGAGCGGGGGGCAACCTACAATGAGCAGTTCTTC,CASSLERGATYNEQFF
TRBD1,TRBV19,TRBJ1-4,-,TGTGCCAGCGCCGCGACAGGGACCGCAACTAATGAAAAACTGTTTTTT,CASAATGTATNEKLFF
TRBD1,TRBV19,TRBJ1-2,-,TGTGCCAGTAGTACCCTGGACAGGGAAGGAGGATTAGGCTACACCTTC,CASSTLDREGGLGYTF
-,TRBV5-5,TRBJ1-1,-,TGTGCCAGCAGCTTGGTGGTGAGGGTCGGGACTGAAGCTTTCTTT,CASSLVVRVGTEAFF
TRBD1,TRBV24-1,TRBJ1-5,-,TGTGCCACCACCCTAGGACAGGGGGCATGGCAGCCCCAGCATTTT,CATTLGQGAWQPQHF
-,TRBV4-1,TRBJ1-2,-,TGCGCCAGCAGCCAAGCCAGAGACGGGACTAACTATGGCTACACCTTC,CASSQARDGTNYGYTF
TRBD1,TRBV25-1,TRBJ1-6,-,TGTGCCAGCAGTGAACCAAGACAGGGGGCAGGTTCACCCCTCCACTTT,CASSEPRQGAGSPLHF
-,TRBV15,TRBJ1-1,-,TGTGCCACCAGTAGCACCTTAACGGGGAGGACTGAAGCTTTCTTT,CATSSTLTGRTEAFF
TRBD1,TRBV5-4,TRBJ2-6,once,TGTGCCAGCAGCCCCCTAACAGGGGTCTCCTCTGGGGCCAACGTCCTGACTTTC,CASSPLTGVSSGANVLTF
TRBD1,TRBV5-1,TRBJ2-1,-,TGCGCCAGCACCTTGAAGGGGGCGGAAGATGAGCAGTTCTTC,CASTLKGAEDEQFF
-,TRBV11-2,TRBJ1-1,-,TGTGCCAGCAGCTCTTACGAGGGCACTGAAGCTTTCTTT,CASSSYEGTEAFF
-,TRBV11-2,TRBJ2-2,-,TGTGCCAGCAGCTTAGAGCGGGGGCGGACCGGGGAGCTGTTTTTT,CASSLERGRTGELFF
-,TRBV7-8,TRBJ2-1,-,TGTGCCAGCAGCTTAGAACTAGCCCTCAATGAGCAGTTCTTC,CASSLELALNEQFF
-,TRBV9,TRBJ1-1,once,TGTGCCAGCAGCGTAGGTGATTGGGGCATGAACACTGAAGCTTTCTTT,CASSVGDWGMNTEAFF
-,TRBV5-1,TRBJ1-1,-,TGCGCCAGCAGCCTCCCGTCCAACACTGAAGCTTTCTTT,CASSLPSNTEAFF
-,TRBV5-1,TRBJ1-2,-,TGCGCCAGCAGCCCCTACCCTCAATCCGGGTCTGGCTACACCTTC,CASSPYPQSGSGYTF
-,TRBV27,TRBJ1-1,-,TGTGCCAGCAGTCTCGGGGGGGGTGGCGTCACTGAAGCTTTCTTT,CASSLGGGGVTEAFF
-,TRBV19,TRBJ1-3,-,TGTGCCAGCCCTACGCGGGCTGGAAACACCATATATTTT,CASPTRAGNTIYF
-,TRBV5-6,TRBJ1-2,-,TGTGCCAGCAGCCAGGACAGAAACTATGGCTACACCTTC,CASSQDRNYGYTF